A selection of T cell receptor beta chains follows, all from one sample in a study of neurological immune-mediated disorders. TCRdb fed the 5' RACE reads into MiXCR, producing one record per CDR3 protein. The sample carries some 38,000 distinct CDR3 sequences, over 8.5% recorded once. The material sequenced was PBMCs. Source of these receptors: a man in his 60s with HTLV-1-associated myelopathy (HAM/TSP). The CDR3 runs from the conserved cysteine through the conserved F or W. The order of the fields is V gene, CDR3 length, D gene, J gene, clone size, CDR3 protein, CDR3 DNA. D genes are given only for firm matches. Part of the rows lack a size; the others show once, few, many or a class for expanded clones.

TRBV2	18	.	TRBJ2-1	many	CANSTGDGGPNSYNEQFF	TGTGCCAACAGCACCGGGGATGGCGGGCCCAACTCCTACAATGAGCAGTTCTTC
TRBV5-1	15	TRBD1	TRBJ1-1	many	CASSPSGTGNTEAFF	TGCGCCAGCAGCCCCTCCGGGACAGGGAACACTGAAGCTTTCTTT
TRBV9	15	.	TRBJ2-7	many	CASSVGSVLVNEQYF	TGTGCCAGCAGCGTAGGCTCCGTTTTGGTTAACGAGCAGTACTTC
TRBV20-1	13	TRBD1	TRBJ1-2	many	CSARLGTGGSYTF	TGCAGTGCTAGACTAGGGACAGGGGGGAGCTACACCTTC
TRBV5-1	17	.	TRBJ2-1	many	CASSMITPGKTYNEQFF	TGCGCCAGCAGCATGATTACTCCGGGGAAAACCTACAATGAGCAGTTCTTC
TRBV24-1	12	.	TRBJ2-1	many	CATSDRRNEQFF	TGTGCCACCAGTGACAGGCGAAATGAGCAGTTCTTC
TRBV5-1	15	.	TRBJ1-4	many	CASSPLSGAGEKLFF	TGCGCCAGCAGCCCCCTTTCGGGAGCGGGGGAAAAACTGTTTTTT
TRBV5-1	16	TRBD2	TRBJ2-7	many	CASSLVPTSGISEQYF	TGCGCCAGCAGCTTGGTTCCGACTAGCGGGATCTCCGAGCAGTACTTC
TRBV12-3/TRBV12-4	15	TRBD2	TRBJ2-7	many	CASSLSGTSGYEQYF	TGTGCCAGCAGTTTGAGCGGGACTAGCGGCTACGAGCAGTACTTC
TRBV9	12	.	TRBJ2-3	.	CANSPQPDTQYF	TGTGCCAACTCCCCCCAGCCCGATACGCAGTATTTT
TRBV10-3	11	.	TRBJ2-2	.	CAISDTVELFF	TGTGCCATCAGCGACACTGTGGAGCTGTTTTTT
TRBV9	17	TRBD2	TRBJ2-2	many	CASSVAGLATNTGELFF	TGTGCCAGCAGCGTAGCGGGACTAGCGACGAACACCGGGGAGCTGTTTTTT